Listed below are T cell receptor beta chains from one sample, sequenced in a study of vaccination and CD4 T cells after COVID-19. Their recognized antigens are unknown. TCRdb recomputed calls from the PCR reads with MiXCR, one row per CDR3 protein. The data show about 22,000 distinct CDR3 sequences, less than 35% seen once. Sequencing used cultured CD4+ T cells from blood. These receptors all come from a human donor with COVID-19. Each CDR3 is given with its conserved first and last residue. D genes are given only for firm matches. Part of the rows lack a size; the others show once, few, many or a class for expanded clones.

v_call	j_call	d_call	clone_size	cdr3_aa	cdr3_nt
TRBV10-3	TRBJ2-3	TRBD2	few	CAISELLAGGDTQYF	TGTGCCATCAGTGAGTTACTAGCGGGGGGTGATACGCAGTATTTT
TRBV27	TRBJ2-2	TRBD2	.	CASTLSGGRSGELFF	TGTGCCAGCACTCTTAGCGGGGGGCGTAGCGGGGAGCTGTTTTTT
TRBV6-5	TRBJ2-7	TRBD1	.	CASSFSGDSTYEQYF	TGTGCCAGCAGTTTTAGTGGGGACAGCACCTACGAGCAGTACTTC
TRBV12-3/TRBV12-4	TRBJ1-2	.	.	CASSPRTNYGYTF	TGTGCCAGCAGCCCACGGACGAACTATGGCTACACCTTC
TRBV24-1	TRBJ1-5	TRBD1	few	CATQTGMSNQPQHF	TGTGCCACCCAGACAGGGATGAGCAATCAGCCCCAGCATTTT
TRBV7-6	TRBJ2-3	.	few	CASSLGTGKDTQYF	TGTGCCAGCAGCTTAGGCACAGGGAAAGATACGCAGTATTTT
TRBV12-3/TRBV12-4	TRBJ1-3	TRBD1	.	CASRAAAGGGFGNTIYF	TGTGCCAGCAGAGCGGCCGCAGGGGGCGGATTTGGAAACACCATATATTTT
TRBV20-1	TRBJ2-7	.	.	CSATGGVRSHEQYF	TGCAGTGCTACCGGCGGGGTTCGGTCCCACGAGCAGTACTTC
TRBV20-1	TRBJ2-7	TRBD1	.	CSARRTGGAYEQYF	TGCAGTGCTAGGAGGACAGGGGGGGCCTACGAGCAGTACTTC
TRBV24-1	TRBJ1-4	.	.	CATSDEWPRLNEKLFF	TGTGCCACCAGTGACGAATGGCCCAGGCTTAATGAAAAACTGTTTTTT
TRBV6-1	TRBJ1-5	.	medium-sized	CASSEWNTRQPQHF	TGTGCCAGCAGTGAATGGAATACTCGTCAGCCCCAGCATTTT
TRBV12-3/TRBV12-4	TRBJ2-7	TRBD2	.	CASSLDRGRGDRNEQYF	TGTGCCAGCAGTTTAGATCGGGGCCGGGGGGACCGGAACGAGCAGTACTTC
TRBV5-5	TRBJ1-1	TRBD1	.	CASSLQGGLTEAFF	TGTGCCAGCAGCTTGCAGGGGGGGTTGACTGAAGCTTTCTTT
TRBV7-2	TRBJ1-6	.	few	CASSLLRGQSPLHF	TGTGCCAGCAGCTTACTAAGGGGCCAGTCACCCCTCCACTTT
TRBV10-3	TRBJ2-6	.	.	CAISAIRARGANVLTF	TGTGCCATCAGTGCGATACGGGCGCGGGGGGCCAACGTCCTGACTTTC
TRBV20-1	TRBJ2-1	.	.	CSAREGANEQFF	TGCAGTGCTAGAGAAGGGGCGAATGAGCAGTTCTTC
TRBV7-9	TRBJ2-5	.	few	CASSFSTLQETQYF	TGTGCCAGCAGCTTTTCGACACTCCAAGAGACCCAGTACTTC
TRBV19	TRBJ2-7	TRBD1	few	CASTIRDRDSYEQYF	TGTGCCAGTACCATCAGGGACAGGGACTCCTACGAGCAGTACTTC
TRBV6-2/TRBV6-3	TRBJ2-3	TRBD2	few	CASIERGGPGGTQYF	TGTGCCAGCATCGAGCGGGGGGGCCCGGGGGGTACGCAGTATTTT
TRBV6-1	TRBJ2-5	TRBD1	few	CASSQDRGGETQYF	TGTGCCAGCAGTCAAGACAGGGGGGGAGAGACCCAGTACTTC
TRBV5-3	TRBJ2-5	TRBD2	few	CASSLVPASGAQETQYF	TGTGCCAGCAGCTTGGTCCCCGCTAGCGGGGCCCAAGAGACCCAGTACTTC
TRBV2	TRBJ2-5	TRBD1	.	CASSGGTGRQETQYF	TGTGCCAGCAGTGGGGGGACAGGCCGCCAAGAGACCCAGTACTTC
TRBV24-1	TRBJ2-5	TRBD2	.	CATSDALTSDKETQYF	TGTGCCACCAGTGATGCTTTAACTAGCGACAAAGAGACCCAGTACTTC
TRBV28	TRBJ1-4	.	.	CASTSGLGSINEKLFF	TGTGCCAGCACGTCGGGGTTGGGATCGATTAATGAAAAACTGTTTTTT
TRBV2	TRBJ2-2	TRBD1	.	CASSDSGGTGELFF	TGTGCCAGCAGTGATTCAGGGGGCACCGGGGAGCTGTTTTTT
TRBV5-4	TRBJ2-3	.	.	CASSGSLRTDTQYF	TGTGCCAGCAGCGGAAGCTTACGCACAGATACGCAGTATTTT
TRBV28	TRBJ1-2	.	.	CASSFQGGNTF	TGTGCCAGCAGTTTCCAGGGTGGTAACACCTTC
TRBV29-1	TRBJ1-2	TRBD1	few	CSVASPTGNYGYTF	TGCAGCGTTGCGTCTCCGACAGGGAACTATGGCTACACCTTC
TRBV6-1	TRBJ2-1	.	.	CASSGLGVNERFF	TGTGCCAGCAGTGGGCTAGGGGTCAATGAGCGGTTCTTC
TRBV7-9	TRBJ1-2	.	few	CASSFEGYGYTF	TGTGCCAGCAGCTTTGAAGGGTACGGCTACACCTTC
TRBV27	TRBJ2-5	.	.	CASSFQGRGETQYF	TGTGCCAGCAGTTTTCAGGGCAGGGGAGAGACCCAGTACTTC
TRBV7-9	TRBJ1-3	.	.	CASSRPGGNTIYF	TGTGCCAGCAGCCGCCCAGGGGGAAACACCATATATTTT
TRBV5-1	TRBJ2-7	.	.	CASSLVEASGEQYF	TGCGCCAGCAGCTTGGTCGAGGCCTCCGGCGAGCAGTACTTC
TRBV20-1	TRBJ1-2	.	medium-sized	CSARGTSGGKSAFDYGYTF	TGCAGTGCTAGAGGGACCTCGGGGGGTAAATCAGCCTTTGACTATGGCTACACCTTC
TRBV29-1	TRBJ2-1	.	.	CSGGGRSYNEQFF	TGCAGCGGAGGGGGGCGGTCCTACAATGAGCAGTTCTTC
TRBV12-3/TRBV12-4	TRBJ2-7	.	.	CASSSGLIYEQYF	TGTGCCAGCAGTTCGGGACTGATCTACGAGCAGTACTTC
TRBV6-5	TRBJ2-7	.	.	CASSYWGGGREQYF	TGTGCCAGCAGTTACTGGGGGGGGGGCCGAGAGCAGTACTTC
TRBV10-2	TRBJ1-1	.	.	CASAGEGRSFF	TGCGCCAGCGCCGGGGAGGGTAGGTCTTTCTTT
TRBV6-1	TRBJ1-3	.	.	CASTRGNLRGTGNTIYF	TGTGCCAGCACAAGGGGGAACCTTCGTGGCACTGGAAACACCATATATTTT
TRBV20-1	TRBJ1-2	TRBD1	few	CSAREQGAANYGYTF	TGCAGTGCTAGAGAGCAGGGGGCGGCTAACTATGGCTACACCTTC
TRBV27	TRBJ2-2	.	.	CASSSWIYGELFF	TGTGCCAGCAGTTCCTGGATCTACGGGGAGCTGTTTTTT
TRBV4-2	TRBJ2-5	TRBD2	.	CASSPGTSGASQETQYF	TGTGCCAGCAGCCCAGGGACTAGCGGGGCATCCCAAGAGACCCAGTACTTC
TRBV7-8	TRBJ1-3	.	few	CASSLQDSGNTIYF	TGTGCCAGCAGCTTACAGGACTCTGGAAACACCATATATTTT
TRBV4-1	TRBJ2-1	.	.	CASSRGLIYHNEQFF	TGCGCCAGCAGCCGCGGACTAATCTATCACAATGAGCAGTTCTTC
TRBV19	TRBJ1-2	.	.	CAPKSTDESFVYGYTF	TGTGCCCCTAAGTCGACAGATGAATCCTTCGTCTATGGCTACACCTTC
TRBV7-2	TRBJ2-2	.	few	CASTENTGELFF	TGTGCCAGCACGGAGAACACCGGGGAGCTGTTTTTT
TRBV20-1	TRBJ1-6	.	few	CSARAFTGNSPLHF	TGCAGTGCTAGGGCCTTTACAGGGAATTCACCCCTCCACTTT
TRBV6-1	TRBJ1-2	.	few	CATSHFYYGYTF	TGTGCCACTTCCCACTTCTACTATGGCTACACCTTC
TRBV7-3	TRBJ2-5	TRBD1	.	CASSLGAGGETQYF	TGTGCCAGCAGCTTAGGCGCAGGGGGAGAGACCCAGTACTTC
TRBV27	TRBJ1-4	.	.	CASSLGNAREEKLFF	TGTGCCAGCAGTTTAGGAAACGCGAGGGAGGAAAAACTGTTTTTT
TRBV20-1	TRBJ2-5	.	.	CSFDINQETQYF	TGCAGTTTCGACATCAACCAAGAGACCCAGTACTTC
TRBV20-1	TRBJ1-6	.	few	CSAREVESSYNSPLHF	TGCAGTGCTAGAGAGGTTGAGAGCTCCTATAATTCACCCCTCCACTTT
TRBV19	TRBJ1-2	TRBD1	few	CASSKGQAAGIGYTF	TGTGCCAGTAGTAAGGGACAGGCCGCCGGTATTGGCTACACCTTC
TRBV7-3	TRBJ2-7	.	.	CASSHGLYEQYF	TGTGCCAGCAGCCATGGGCTCTACGAGCAGTACTTC
TRBV27	TRBJ1-6	.	.	CASSYGGFYNSPLHF	TGTGCCAGCAGCTACGGGGGGTTCTATAATTCACCCCTCCACTTT
TRBV6-5	TRBJ2-3	TRBD2	.	CASSYTRLGRPDTQYF	TGTGCCAGCAGTTACACTCGCCTCGGGAGGCCAGATACGCAGTATTTT